This T cell receptor beta chain was sequenced in a study of CD8+ T cells in alopecia areata. About the research overall: The investigators scored severity in treated patients by the percentage of affected scalp area.

General study points: On tofacitinib, scalp and blood still held many of the expanded lesional clones.

Treatment denoted: oral pan-JAK inhibitor, 5-10 mg twice daily. Germline loops: CDR1 MGHRA, CDR2 YSYEKL. The CDR3 totals 13 residues. V lost 8 bases and J lost 0, with 10 bases in between. With respect to this clone: Its antigen is unknown.

Sequencing relied on a cDNA template that was reverse transcribed from extracted RNA. Sequencing used immunoSEQ multiplex PCR; TCRdb keeps in-frame clones, though not all of them. The data hold roughly 200,000 clones, with 45% to 75% observed a single time. This chain connects TRBV4-1 to TRBJ1-2; the D gene is possibly TRBD1 (5 bases). The source material was CD4+ T cells sorted from blood, sampled at week 4, from a patient treated with tofacitinib. This clonotype was sampled from a human donor with alopecia areata. The CDR3 reads CASGGPSNYGYTF. Here the CDR3 DNA reads TGCGCCAGCGGGGGACCTTCTAACTATGGCTACACCTTC.